This T cell receptor beta chain is drawn from a study of T cell responses to AZD1222 COVID-19 vaccine. Across the whole study: Whether given at about 4 or about 12 weeks, second doses were pooled. The study, taken as a whole, reports: White British donors predominated, females outnumbered males, and clonal diversity was possibly underestimated. Samples come after the peak T cell response, not at day 14. With two AZD1222 doses given, Spike-specific TCR breadth and depth both rose.

Note on this clone: The antigen is unknown.

Germline CDR1 reads LGHDT; CDR2 reads YNNKEL (reference sequence). The CDR3 runs 14 residues. V was pared by 1 base and J by 4 bases, with 10 bases between. Only in-frame clones appear in the TCRdb table, and some are missing; sequencing was by immunoSEQ multiplex PCR. The table lists some 90,000 clones, 75% to 90% of them singletons, with under 3% in the top ten. Sample: peripheral blood, taken on day 0 of AZD1222 vaccination. The source of this sequence is an adult in good health. The chain uses TRBV3-1 (or the pseudogene TRBV3-2) and TRBJ1-1; no reliable D call. The CDR3 sequence: CASSQGGSGTEAFF. CDR3 sequence (DNA): TGTGCCAGCAGCCAAGGAGGATCGGGCACTGAAGCTTTCTTT.